The 4 T cell receptor beta chains presented below share a single source sample, sequenced in a study of cytomegalovirus exposure and HLA in healthy donors. PCR employed 60 Vbeta and 13 Jbeta primers. The data were produced by immunoSEQ multiplex PCR, yet TCRdb's version contains in-frame clones alone and is incomplete. The sample contains about 160,000 clones, 75% of which appear only once. The sequencing input was PBMCs. Receptors originate from a woman aged 50 to 65 in good health and CMV-seropositive.

The rearrangement uses TRBV9 and TRBJ2-3, with a weak D call TRBD2 (6 bases). The CDR3 runs to 15 residues. Germline loops: CDR1 SGDLS, CDR2 YYNGEE. V lost 0 bases and J 5 bases, leaving 13 bases between the germline ends. The CDR3 nucleotides read TGTGCCAGCAGCGTAGGTCCCGGGGGTGGAGATACGCAGTATTTT. Residues: CASSVGPGGGDTQYF.

This clone was counted a few times. The J gene is TRBJ1-4, the V gene TRBV5-1, with 10 bases that match TRBD1. This CDR3 has 14 residues. Germline V gene data show CDR1 as SGHRS and CDR2 as YFSETQ. V was clipped by 4 bases and J by 6 bases; unmatched bases: 3. DNA for the CDR3: TGCGCCAGCAGCGCCGGACAGGGGGATGAAAAACTGTTTTTT. This gives the protein CASSAGQGDEKLFF.

V gene TRBV5-5 combines with J gene TRBJ1-1, with D perhaps matching TRBD1 (5 bases). This CDR3 has 14 residues. Germline CDR1 is SGHKS and CDR2 is YYEKEE (reference sequence). V was shortened by 0 bases and J by 0 bases, with 6 bases between the two germline ends. In DNA form, the CDR3 reads TGTGCCAGCAGCTTGGGACAGATGAACACTGAAGCTTTCTTT. It specifies CASSLGQMNTEAFF.

This sequence joins TRBV5-1 and TRBJ1-4; D not resolved. The V and J ends lost 0 bases and 11 bases respectively, with 11 bases between them. CDR3 length: 13 amino acids. From germline, CDR1 is SGHRS and CDR2 YFSETQ. DNA of the CDR3: TGCGCCAGCAGCTTGGAGGACGGAGGGAAACTGTTTTTT. It specifies CASSLEDGGKLFF.